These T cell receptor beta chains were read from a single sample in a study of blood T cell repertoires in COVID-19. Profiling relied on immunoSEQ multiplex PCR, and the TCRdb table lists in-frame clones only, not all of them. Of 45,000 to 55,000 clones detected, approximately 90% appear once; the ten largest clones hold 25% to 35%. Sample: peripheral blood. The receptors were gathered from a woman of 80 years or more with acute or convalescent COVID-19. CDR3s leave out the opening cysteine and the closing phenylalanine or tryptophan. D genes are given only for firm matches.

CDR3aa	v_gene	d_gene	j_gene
ASSIIPNEQF	TRBV19	-	TRBJ2-1
ASSSPGGETQY	TRBV6-5	TRBD1	TRBJ2-5
ATSRSGGGTGELF	TRBV24-1	-	TRBJ2-2
ASEGGVSGNTIY	TRBV28	-	TRBJ1-3
ASSPFLRTGGPHSNTGELF	TRBV14	TRBD1	TRBJ2-2
ASSQDLGSTEAF	TRBV14	-	TRBJ1-1
ASSLLGSLNTEAF	TRBV5-1	-	TRBJ1-1
ASSRGGQYNEQF	TRBV18	-	TRBJ2-1
ASSAASGRVTDTQY	TRBV2	TRBD2	TRBJ2-3
ASSQAVKGGTGGPNEQF	TRBV4-2	-	TRBJ2-1
ASSFWGLGNIQY	TRBV5-5	-	TRBJ2-4
ASSRQGREQF	TRBV3-1/TRBV3-2	-	TRBJ2-1
AWSNVSPGELF	TRBV30	-	TRBJ2-2
ASSPGIYPSYNEQF	TRBV11-3	-	TRBJ2-1